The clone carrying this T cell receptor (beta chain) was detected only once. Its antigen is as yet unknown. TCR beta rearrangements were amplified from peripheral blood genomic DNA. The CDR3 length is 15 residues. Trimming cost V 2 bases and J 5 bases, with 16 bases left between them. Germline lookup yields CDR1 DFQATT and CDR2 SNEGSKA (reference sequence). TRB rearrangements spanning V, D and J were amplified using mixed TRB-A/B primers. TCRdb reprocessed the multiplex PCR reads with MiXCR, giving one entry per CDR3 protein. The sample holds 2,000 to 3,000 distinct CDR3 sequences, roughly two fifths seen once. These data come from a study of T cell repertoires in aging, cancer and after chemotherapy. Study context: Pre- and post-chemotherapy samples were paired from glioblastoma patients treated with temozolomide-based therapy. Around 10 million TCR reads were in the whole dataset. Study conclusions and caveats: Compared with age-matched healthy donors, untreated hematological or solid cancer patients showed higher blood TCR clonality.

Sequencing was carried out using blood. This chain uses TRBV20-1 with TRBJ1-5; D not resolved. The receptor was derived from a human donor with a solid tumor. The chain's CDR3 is CSARTTRQSDQPQHF. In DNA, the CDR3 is TGCAGTGCTAGAACAACCCGGCAGTCAGATCAGCCCCAGCATTTT.